This TCR beta chain derives from a study of shared clonotypes between healthy human individuals. Naive CD8 isolation took CD45RO-negative cells positively selected for CCR7 and excluded terminally differentiated effector memory CD45RA+ cells. Every subset had its genomic DNA shared out evenly among several immunoSEQ plates. Method: immunoSEQ multiplex PCR; TCRdb's copy keeps in-frame clones and lacks some. The repertoire holds about 2,100,000 clones, with under 95% as singletons. Regarding the study as a whole: Investigators expected sequencing depth to affect clonotype sharing among donors.

Turning to this clone: Its cognate antigen is unknown.

The clonotype was recovered from a man aged 18 to 30 in good health. Some clones in this sample may be carry-over from other donors' samples. The specimen sequenced was naive CD8+ T cells from PBMCs.

The CDR3 region is CASSAQLAASSYNEQFF. CDR3 DNA sequence: TGTGCCAGCAGTGCCCAACTAGCTGCAAGCTCCTACAATGAGCAGTTCTTC. The genes are TRBV6-1 and TRBJ2-1, with D tentatively TRBD2 (6 bases). V was pared by 4 bases and J by 0 bases, with 16 bases between. CDR1 MNHNS and CDR2 SASEGT come from the germline V gene. The CDR3 runs 17 residues.